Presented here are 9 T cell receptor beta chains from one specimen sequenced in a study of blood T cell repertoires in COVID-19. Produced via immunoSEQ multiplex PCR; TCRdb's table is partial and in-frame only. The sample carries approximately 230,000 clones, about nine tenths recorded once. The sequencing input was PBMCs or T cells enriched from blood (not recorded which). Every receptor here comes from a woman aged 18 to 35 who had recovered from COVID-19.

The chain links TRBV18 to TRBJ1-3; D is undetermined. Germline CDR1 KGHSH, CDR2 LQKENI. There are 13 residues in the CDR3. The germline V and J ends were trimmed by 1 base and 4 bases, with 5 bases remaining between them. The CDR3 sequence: CASSPREGNTIYF. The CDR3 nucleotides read TGTGCCAGCTCACCACGGGAGGGAAACACCATATATTTT.

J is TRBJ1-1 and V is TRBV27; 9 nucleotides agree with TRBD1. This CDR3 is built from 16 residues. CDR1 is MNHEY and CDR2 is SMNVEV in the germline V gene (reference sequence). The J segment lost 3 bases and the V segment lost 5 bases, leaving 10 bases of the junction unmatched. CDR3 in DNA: TGTGCCAGCAGTCTCATCCCGGACAGGGGCGACACTGAAGCTTTCTTT. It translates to CASSLIPDRGDTEAFF.

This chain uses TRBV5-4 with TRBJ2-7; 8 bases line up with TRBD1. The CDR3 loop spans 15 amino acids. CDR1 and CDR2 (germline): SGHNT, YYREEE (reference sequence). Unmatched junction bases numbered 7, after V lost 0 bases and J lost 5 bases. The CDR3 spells CASSLGQDRANEQYF. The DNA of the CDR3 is TGTGCCAGCAGCTTGGGACAGGACAGGGCGAACGAGCAGTACTTC.

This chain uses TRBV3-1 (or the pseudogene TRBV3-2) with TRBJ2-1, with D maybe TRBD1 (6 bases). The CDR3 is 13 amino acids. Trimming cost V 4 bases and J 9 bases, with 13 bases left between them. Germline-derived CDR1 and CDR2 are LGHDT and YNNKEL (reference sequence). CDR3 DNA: TGTGCCAGCAGCCTCACAGGGTCAGGTGAGCAGTTCTTC. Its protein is CASSLTGSGEQFF.

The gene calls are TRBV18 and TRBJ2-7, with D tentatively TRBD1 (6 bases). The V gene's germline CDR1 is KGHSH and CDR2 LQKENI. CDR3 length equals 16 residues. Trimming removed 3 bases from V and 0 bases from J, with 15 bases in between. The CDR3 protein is CASSPADRTTSYEQYF. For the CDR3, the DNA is TGTGCCAGCTCACCTGCCGACAGGACAACCTCCTACGAGCAGTACTTC.

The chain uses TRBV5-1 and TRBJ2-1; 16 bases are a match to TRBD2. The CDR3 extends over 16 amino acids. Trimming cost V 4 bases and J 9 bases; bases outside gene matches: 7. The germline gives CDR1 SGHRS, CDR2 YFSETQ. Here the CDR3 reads CASSPGLAGGAIEQFF. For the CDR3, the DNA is TGCGCCAGCAGCCCGGGACTAGCGGGAGGGGCTATTGAGCAGTTCTTC.

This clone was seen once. The CDR3 loop is CASSEAGGTNTEAFF. CDR3 DNA sequence: TGTGCCAGCAGTGAGGCAGGGGGCACGAACACTGAAGCTTTCTTT. This chain connects TRBV6-1 to TRBJ1-1, with 8 bases fitting TRBD1. The CDR3 runs to 15 residues. Unmatched junction bases numbered 4, after V lost 3 bases and J lost 1 base. CDR1 is MNHNS and CDR2 is SASEGT in the germline V gene.

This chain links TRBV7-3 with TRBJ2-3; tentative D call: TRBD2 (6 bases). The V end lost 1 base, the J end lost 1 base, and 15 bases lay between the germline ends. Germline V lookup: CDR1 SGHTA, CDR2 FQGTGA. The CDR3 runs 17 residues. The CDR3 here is CASSLSAVSGGTDTQYF. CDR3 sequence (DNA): TGTGCCAGCAGCTTAAGCGCGGTTAGCGGAGGCACAGATACGCAGTATTTT.

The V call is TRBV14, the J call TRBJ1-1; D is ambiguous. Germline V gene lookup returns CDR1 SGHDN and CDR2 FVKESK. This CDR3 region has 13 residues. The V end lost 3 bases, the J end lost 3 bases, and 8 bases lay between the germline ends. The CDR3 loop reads CASSHRRDTEAFF. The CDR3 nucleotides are TGTGCCAGCAGCCACCGTCGGGACACTGAAGCTTTCTTT.